Presented here are 4 T cell receptor beta chains from one specimen sequenced in a study of T cells in Graves' hyperthyroidism and ophthalmopathy. TCR beta CDR3 regions were amplified from RNA transcripts. The HTBI primer set drove a first-round RT-PCR of the TCR CDR3. TCRdb re-called the multiplex PCR reads through MiXCR, storing one row per CDR3 protein. The profile shows 450,000 to 650,000 distinct CDR3 sequences, more than 20% of them singletons. Sequencing was performed on blood. These receptor sequences come from a man in his late teens or twenties with Graves' hyperthyroidism.

The CDR3 coding sequence is TGTGCCAGCAGAGACCGGGACTACGCCTACGAGCAGTACTTC. It specifies CASRDRDYAYEQYF. The J gene is TRBJ2-7, the V gene TRBV2; 7 bases map to TRBD2. V dropped 6 bases and J dropped 2; count of bases not matched to a gene: 7. Germline V gives CDR1 SNHLY, CDR2 FYNNEI. The CDR3 is made up of 14 amino acids.

This clonotype was counted ten times or more. The rearrangement uses TRBV6-1 and TRBJ1-1; D unclear. Germline loops: CDR1 MNHNS, CDR2 SASEGT. The CDR3 runs to 14 residues. V was shortened by 4 bases and J by 0 bases, with 9 bases between the two germline ends. The CDR3 nucleotides are TGTGCCAGCAGTGCGGACGGTGTGAACACTGAAGCTTTCTTT. The encoded protein is CASSADGVNTEAFF.

This clonotype came up many times. This chain uses TRBV24-1 with TRBJ1-2; the D gene is possibly TRBD1 (6 bases). The CDR3 is 14 amino acids. Germline CDR1 KGHDR, CDR2 SFDVKD. Trimming stripped 9 bases from V and 4 bases from J, with 17 bases between. Written as DNA, the CDR3 is TGTGCCACCTTATTAGGGGGGGGGAGCTATGGCTACACCTTC. Protein sequence: CATLLGGGSYGYTF.

The gene calls are TRBV4-1 and TRBJ2-7; no reliable D call. V lost 0 bases and J 1 base, leaving 10 bases between the germline ends. CDR1 is MGHRA and CDR2 is YSYEKL in the germline V gene. The CDR3 extends over 15 amino acids. The CDR3 reads CASSQEVVRSYEQYF. The CDR3 region has the DNA TGCGCCAGCAGCCAAGAGGTGGTCCGATCCTACGAGCAGTACTTC.